This note documents a single T cell receptor (beta chain) sequence. Its antigen is unknown. Base qualities are not provided; no much larger clone lies one nucleotide away. Whole blood was collected in K2EDTA tubes by collaborating institutions according to the institutions' own protocols. For TCRbeta analysis, collaborators shipped samples as frozen whole blood, isolated PBMCs, or DNA extracted from either of those sample types. The immunoSEQ Assay, a bias-controlled multiplex PCR, was used to amplify TCRbeta CDR3 regions from genomic DNA. The authors' analysis ran thus. Within the assay, amplification of reference gene primers was used to estimate how many nucleated cells each sample contained. Sequence reads were collapsed and filtered to measure the absolute abundance of every unique TCRbeta CDR3 rearrangement. For each sample, productive Simpson clonality was calculated as the square root of Simpson's diversity index across productive rearrangements. What TCRdb holds here is the immuneACCESS table cut down to in-frame rearrangements. Part of the clones is not present; checked against another copy, under half of the missing clones reflect an unresolved V gene, and the others are unexplained. V, J and clone size derive from that table, while D and trimming were established from the DNA sequence. For this sample there are around 100,000 clones; roughly 92% appear just once. Together, the top ten hold approximately 5.4% of the sample.

The sample comes from a study of blood T cell repertoires in COVID-19 (dated by TCRdb to about 2020). A note on the overall study: Collaborator samples came from the United States, Italy and Spain and covered acute and convalescent phases of COVID-19. The material from the prospective study consisted of cDNA or gDNA derived from T cells, B-cell-depleted T cells, or PBMCs. Subjects who had been exposed to COVID-19, were actively infected with it, or had recovered from it provided the deeply sampled blood TCRbeta repertoires that made up the dataset. Samples were obtained from the ongoing ImmuneRACE study (first 160 participants) and from over 1,000 subjects provided by 6 global collaborators. A freely available public database, intended as a resource for researchers studying the immune response to SARS-CoV-2, is where the repertoires were released. The sample metadata nearly always contained a de-identified subject ID, COVID-19 status, age in years and sex. Where HLA class I and class II types were available, the types were taken from metadata supplied by the sample provider, not from assay-based typing. Study-wide conclusions, independent of this receptor: How much clinical and demographic metadata was included differed by source and by participant, and the metadata was provided uncurated.

The CDR3 spans 15 residues, from the cysteine through the phenylalanine. Just CDR3 DNA is preserved here, 45 bases in frame from base 1. Via the germline V gene (reference sequence), CDR1 is MNHEY and CDR2 SMNVEV. The trim is 6 bases for V and 2 bases for J, with a gap of 11 bases between the germline ends. Specimen: peripheral blood. The chain joins TRBV27 to TRBJ2-6; the D gene is unclear. This clonotype was sampled from a man aged 50 to 60 with active COVID-19. CDR3 reads: CASRSRGTGANVLTF. The DNA sequence reads TGTGCCAGCAGAAGTAGAGGTACTGGGGCCAACGTCCTGACTTTC.